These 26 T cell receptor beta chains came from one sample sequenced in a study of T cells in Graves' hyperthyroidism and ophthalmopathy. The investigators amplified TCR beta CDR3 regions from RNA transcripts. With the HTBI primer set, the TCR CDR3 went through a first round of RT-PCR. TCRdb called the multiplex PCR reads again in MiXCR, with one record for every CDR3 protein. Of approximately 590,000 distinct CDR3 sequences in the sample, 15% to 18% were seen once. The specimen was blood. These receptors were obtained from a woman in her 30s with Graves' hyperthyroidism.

CDR3 nucleotide sequence: TGCAGCGCCATTTACGGGCGAACTTCAGATACGCAGTATTTT. This sequence encodes CSAIYGRTSDTQYF. V usage is TRBV29-1 and J usage is TRBJ2-3; D ambiguous. Germline lookup yields CDR1 SQVTM and CDR2 ANQGSEA. The CDR3 is made up of 14 amino acids. With 7 bases removed from V and 4 bases from J, the gap between germline ends came to 18 bases.

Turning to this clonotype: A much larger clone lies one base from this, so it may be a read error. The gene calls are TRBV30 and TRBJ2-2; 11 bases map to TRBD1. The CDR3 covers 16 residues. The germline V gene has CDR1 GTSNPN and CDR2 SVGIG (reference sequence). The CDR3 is CAWSNRDRGWTGELLF. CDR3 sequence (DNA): TGTGCCTGGAGTAACCGGGACAGGGGGTGGACCGGGGAGCTGCTTTTT.

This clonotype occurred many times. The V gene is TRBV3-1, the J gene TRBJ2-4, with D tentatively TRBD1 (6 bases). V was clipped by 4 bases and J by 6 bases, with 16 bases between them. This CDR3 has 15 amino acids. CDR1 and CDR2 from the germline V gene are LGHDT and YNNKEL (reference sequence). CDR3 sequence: CASSRDNIPANIQYF. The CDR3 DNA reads TGTGCCAGCAGCCGGGACAACATTCCTGCAAACATTCAGTACTTC.

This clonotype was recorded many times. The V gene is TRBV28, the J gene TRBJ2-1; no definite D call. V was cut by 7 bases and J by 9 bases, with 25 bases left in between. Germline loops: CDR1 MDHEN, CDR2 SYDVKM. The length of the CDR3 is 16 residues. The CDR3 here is CASKQGITVHNSEQFF. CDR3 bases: TGTGCCAGCAAGCAAGGGATAACGGTCCACAATAGTGAGCAGTTCTTC.

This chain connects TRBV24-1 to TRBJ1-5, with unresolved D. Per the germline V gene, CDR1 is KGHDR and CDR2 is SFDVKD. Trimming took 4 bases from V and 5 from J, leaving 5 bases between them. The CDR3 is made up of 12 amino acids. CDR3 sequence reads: CATSEPDQPQHF. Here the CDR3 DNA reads TGTGCCACCAGTGAGCCGGATCAGCCCCAGCATTTT.

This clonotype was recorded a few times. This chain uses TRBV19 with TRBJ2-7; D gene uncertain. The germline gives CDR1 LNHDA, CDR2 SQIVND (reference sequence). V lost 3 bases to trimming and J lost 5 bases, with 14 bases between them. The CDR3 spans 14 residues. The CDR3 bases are TGTGCCAGTAGTATTGGTGGGCCCCCGGACGAGCAGTACTTC. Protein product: CASSIGGPPDEQYF.

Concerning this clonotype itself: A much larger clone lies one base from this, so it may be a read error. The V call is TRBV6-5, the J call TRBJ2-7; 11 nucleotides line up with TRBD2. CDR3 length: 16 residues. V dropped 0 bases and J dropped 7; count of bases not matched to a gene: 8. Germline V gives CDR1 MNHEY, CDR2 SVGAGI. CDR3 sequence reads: CASSYSRASGRTEQYF. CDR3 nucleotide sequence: TGTGCCAGCAGTTACTCGAGGGCTAGCGGGAGGACGGAGCAGTACTTC.

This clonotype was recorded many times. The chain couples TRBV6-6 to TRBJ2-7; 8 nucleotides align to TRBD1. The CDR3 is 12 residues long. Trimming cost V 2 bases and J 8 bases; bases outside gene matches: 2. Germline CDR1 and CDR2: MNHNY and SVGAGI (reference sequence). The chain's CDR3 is CASSYRTGQQYF. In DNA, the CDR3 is TGTGCCAGCAGTTACAGGACAGGGCAGCAGTACTTC.

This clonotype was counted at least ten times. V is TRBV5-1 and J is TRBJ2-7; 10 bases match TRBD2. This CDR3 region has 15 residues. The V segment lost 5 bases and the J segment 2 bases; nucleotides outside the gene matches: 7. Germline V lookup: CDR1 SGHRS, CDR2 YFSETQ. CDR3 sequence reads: CASSLSGLAAYEQYF. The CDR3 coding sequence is TGCGCCAGCAGTTTATCCGGACTAGCGGCCTACGAGCAGTACTTC.

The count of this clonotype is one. CDR3 bases: TGCGCCAGCAGCTTGGACGGGACAGGACATCAGCCCCAGCATTTT. This encodes CASSLDGTGHQPQHF. The rearrangement links TRBV5-1 to TRBJ1-5; TRBD1 aligns across 8 bases. The length of the CDR3 is 15 residues. Per the germline V gene, CDR1 is SGHRS and CDR2 is YFSETQ. V shed 0 bases, J shed 5 bases, and the junction held 4 bases outside the gene matches.

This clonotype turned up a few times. The CDR3 DNA is TGTGCCAGCAGCCCCGCCGCTAACCCCGAGCAGTACTTC. Amino acid sequence: CASSPAANPEQYF. The gene calls are TRBV12-3 or TRBV12-4 and TRBJ2-7, with unresolved D. This CDR3 has 13 residues. V was trimmed by 6 bases and J by 6 bases, leaving 15 bases between them.

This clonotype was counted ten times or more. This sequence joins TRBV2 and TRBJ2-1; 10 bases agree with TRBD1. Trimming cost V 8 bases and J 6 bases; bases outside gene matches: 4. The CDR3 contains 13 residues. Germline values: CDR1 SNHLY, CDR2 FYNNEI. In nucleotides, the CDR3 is TGTGCCAGCCACGGGACAGGGGTCAATGAGCAGTTCTTC. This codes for CASHGTGVNEQFF. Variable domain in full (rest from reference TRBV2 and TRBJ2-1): EPEVTQTPSHQVTQMGQEVILRCVPISNHLYFYWYRQILGQKVEFLVSFYNNEISEKSEIFDDQFSVERPDGSNFTLKIRSTKLEDSAMYFCASHGTGVNEQFFGPGTRLTVL.

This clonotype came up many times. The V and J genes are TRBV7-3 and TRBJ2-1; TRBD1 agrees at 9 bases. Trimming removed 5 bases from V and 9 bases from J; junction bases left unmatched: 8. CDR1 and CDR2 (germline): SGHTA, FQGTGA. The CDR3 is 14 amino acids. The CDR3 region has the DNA TGTGCCAGCAGCCCCCTGGGACAGGGAGGTGAGCAGTTCTTC. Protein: CASSPLGQGGEQFF.

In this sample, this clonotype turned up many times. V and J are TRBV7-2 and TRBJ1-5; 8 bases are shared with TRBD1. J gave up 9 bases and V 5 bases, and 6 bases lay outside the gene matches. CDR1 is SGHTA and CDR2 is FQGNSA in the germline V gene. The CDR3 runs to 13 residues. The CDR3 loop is CASSPDRGRPQHF. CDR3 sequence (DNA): TGTGCCAGCAGCCCCGACAGGGGTCGGCCCCAGCATTTT.

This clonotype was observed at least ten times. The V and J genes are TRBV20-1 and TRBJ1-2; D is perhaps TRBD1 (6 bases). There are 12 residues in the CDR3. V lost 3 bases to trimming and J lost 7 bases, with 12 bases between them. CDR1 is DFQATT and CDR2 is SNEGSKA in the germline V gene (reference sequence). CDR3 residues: CSASPGTPGYTF. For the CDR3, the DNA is TGCAGTGCTAGTCCTGGGACACCTGGCTACACCTTC.

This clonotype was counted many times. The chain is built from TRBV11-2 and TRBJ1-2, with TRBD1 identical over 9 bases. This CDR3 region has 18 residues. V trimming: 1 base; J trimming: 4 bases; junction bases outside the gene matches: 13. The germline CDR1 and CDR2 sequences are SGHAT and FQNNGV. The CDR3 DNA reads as TGTGCCAGCAGCTTAGCAGAGAGTTCGGGACAGGGCCGCTATGGCTACACCTTC. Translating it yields CASSLAESSGQGRYGYTF.

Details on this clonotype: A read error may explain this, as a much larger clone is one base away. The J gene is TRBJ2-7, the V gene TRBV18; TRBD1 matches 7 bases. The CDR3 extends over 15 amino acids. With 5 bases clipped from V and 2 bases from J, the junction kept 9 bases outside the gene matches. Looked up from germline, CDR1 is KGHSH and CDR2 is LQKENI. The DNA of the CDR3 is TGTGCCAGCTCATCCGGGACAGATCCCCCCTACGAGCAGTACTTC. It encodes CASSSGTDPPYEQYF.

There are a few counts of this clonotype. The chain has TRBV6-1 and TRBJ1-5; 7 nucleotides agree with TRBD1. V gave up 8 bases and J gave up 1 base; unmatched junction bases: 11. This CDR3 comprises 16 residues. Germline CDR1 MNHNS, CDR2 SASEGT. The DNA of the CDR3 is TGTGCCAGCGCAAATTTAGGGGGCGCGAGCAATCAGCCCCAGCATTTT. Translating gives CASANLGGASNQPQHF.

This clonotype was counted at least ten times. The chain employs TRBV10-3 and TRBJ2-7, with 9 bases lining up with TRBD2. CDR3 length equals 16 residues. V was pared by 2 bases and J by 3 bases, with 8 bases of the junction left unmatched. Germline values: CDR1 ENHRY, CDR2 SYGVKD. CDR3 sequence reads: CAISEGLAGVVYEQYF. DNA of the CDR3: TGTGCCATCAGTGAGGGATTAGCGGGAGTGGTCTACGAGCAGTACTTC.

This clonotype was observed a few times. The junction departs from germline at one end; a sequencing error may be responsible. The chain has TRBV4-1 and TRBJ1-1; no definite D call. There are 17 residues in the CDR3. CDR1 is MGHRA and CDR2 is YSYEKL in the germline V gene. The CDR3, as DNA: TGCGCCAGCGGCCAAGGAAGACGGACTGCCTTGAACACTGAAGCTTTCTTT. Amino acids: CASGQGRRTALNTEAFF.

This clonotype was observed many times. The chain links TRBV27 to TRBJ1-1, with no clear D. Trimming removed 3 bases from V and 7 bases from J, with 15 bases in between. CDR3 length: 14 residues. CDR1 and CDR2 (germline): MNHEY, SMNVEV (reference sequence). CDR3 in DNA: TGTGCCAGCAGTTTTTACTCCACCCGGTATGAAGCTTTCTTT. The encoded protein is CASSFYSTRYEAFF.

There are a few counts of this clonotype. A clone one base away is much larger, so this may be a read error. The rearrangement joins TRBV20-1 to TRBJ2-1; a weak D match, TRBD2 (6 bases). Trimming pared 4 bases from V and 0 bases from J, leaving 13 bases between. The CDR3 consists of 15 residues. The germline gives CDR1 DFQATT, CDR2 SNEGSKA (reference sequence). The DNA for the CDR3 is TGCAGTGCTACGCTAGCGAGAGACTCCTACAATGAGCAGTTCTTC. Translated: CSATLARDSYNEQFF.

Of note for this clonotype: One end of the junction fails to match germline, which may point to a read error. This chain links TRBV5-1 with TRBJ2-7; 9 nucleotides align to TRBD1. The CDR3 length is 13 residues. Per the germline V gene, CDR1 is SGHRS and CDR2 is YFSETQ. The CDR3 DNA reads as TGCACCAGCAGCTTGGACAGGGGTTACGAGCAGTACTTC. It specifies CTSSLDRGYEQYF.

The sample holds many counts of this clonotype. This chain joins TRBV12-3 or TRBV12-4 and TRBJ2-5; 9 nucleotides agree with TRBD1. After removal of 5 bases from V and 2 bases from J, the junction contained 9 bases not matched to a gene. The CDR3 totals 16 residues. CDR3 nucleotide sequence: TGTGCCAGCAGTGAGAACACAGGGGGCCGACAAGAGACCCAGTACTTC. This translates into CASSENTGGRQETQYF.

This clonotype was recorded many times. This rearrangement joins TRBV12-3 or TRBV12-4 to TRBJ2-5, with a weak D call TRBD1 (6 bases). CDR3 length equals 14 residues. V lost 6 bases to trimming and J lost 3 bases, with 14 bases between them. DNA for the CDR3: TGTGCCAGCAGGTCCACAGGGTTCAAAGAGACCCAGTACTTC. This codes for CASRSTGFKETQYF.

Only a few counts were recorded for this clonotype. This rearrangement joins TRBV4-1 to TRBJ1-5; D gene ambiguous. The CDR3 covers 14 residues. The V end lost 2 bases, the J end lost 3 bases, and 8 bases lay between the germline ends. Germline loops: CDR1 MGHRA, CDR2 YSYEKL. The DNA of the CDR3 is TGCGCCAGCAGCCAACGGGGTCTCAATCAGCCCCAGCATTTT. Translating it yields CASSQRGLNQPQHF.